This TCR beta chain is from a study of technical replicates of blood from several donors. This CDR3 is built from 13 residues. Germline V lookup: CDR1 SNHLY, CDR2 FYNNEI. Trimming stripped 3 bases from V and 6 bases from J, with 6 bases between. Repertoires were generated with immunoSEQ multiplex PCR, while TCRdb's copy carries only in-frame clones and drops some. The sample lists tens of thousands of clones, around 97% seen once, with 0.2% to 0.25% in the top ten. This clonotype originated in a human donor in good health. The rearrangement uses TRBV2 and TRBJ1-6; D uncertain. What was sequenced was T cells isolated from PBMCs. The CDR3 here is CASSEEGNSPLHF. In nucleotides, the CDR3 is TGTGCCAGCAGTGAGGAGGGTAATTCACCCCTCCACTTT. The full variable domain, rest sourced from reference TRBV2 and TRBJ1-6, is EPEVTQTPSHQVTQMGQEVILRCVPISNHLYFYWYRQILGQKVEFLVSFYNNEISEKSEIFDDQFSVERPDGSNFTLKIRSTKLEDSAMYFCASSEEGNSPLHFGNGTRLTVT.